Listed below are T cell receptor beta chains from one sample, sequenced in a study of technical replicates of blood from a handful of donors. Using immunoSEQ multiplex PCR, the repertoire was profiled, and TCRdb retains in-frame clones only, with some absent. In the table there are 50,000 to 70,000 clones, around 93% of which are singletons. The sample taken for sequencing was PBMCs. Receptor source: a human donor in good health. Some clones in this sample may be carry-over from other donors' samples. Both conserved end residues are part of each CDR3. A D gene is named only where the DNA matches it firmly. Clone size appears in some rows only: once, few, many, or a class for an expanded clone.

D	size	V	J	DNA	CDR3
-	-	TRBV6-6	TRBJ2-2	TGTGCCAGCAGTACAACCACCGGGGAGCTGTTTTTT	CASSTTTGELFF
-	-	TRBV6-5	TRBJ1-1	TGTGCCAGCAGGCGACCACAGGGGAACACTGAAGCTTTCTTT	CASRRPQGNTEAFF
TRBD2	-	TRBV7-8	TRBJ2-1	TGTGCCAGCAGCATCCTGACTAGCGGGAGGGCCCTTTACAATGAGCAGTTCTTC	CASSILTSGRALYNEQFF
-	-	TRBV11-2	TRBJ2-3	TGTGCCAGCAGCTACCAAAATTTCGGGGATACGCAGTATTTT	CASSYQNFGDTQYF
TRBD1	-	TRBV7-9	TRBJ1-5	TGTGCCAGCAGCTCAACAGGGGGCAATCAGCCCCAGCATTTT	CASSSTGGNQPQHF
-	once	TRBV20-1	TRBJ2-1	TGCAGTGCTAGTGTTAACAATGAGCAGTTCTTC	CSASVNNEQFF
-	-	TRBV15	TRBJ2-3	TGTGCCACCAGCAGGCCGACTAGTCCCCTCGATACGCAGTATTTT	CATSRPTSPLDTQYF
-	-	TRBV7-2	TRBJ2-7	TGTGCCAGCAGCTTAGAACTAGCAGGACCTAAACATTACGAGCAGTACTTC	CASSLELAGPKHYEQYF
TRBD2	-	TRBV2	TRBJ2-1	TGTGCCAGCAGTGACGAAGCGGGAGCGGAAAATGAGCAGTTCTTC	CASSDEAGAENEQFF
TRBD1	-	TRBV7-6	TRBJ2-3	TGTGCCAGCAGCTTAGGCAGGGGGCGTACAGATACGCAGTATTTT	CASSLGRGRTDTQYF
TRBD2	once	TRBV4-2	TRBJ2-5	TGTGCCAGCAGCTCCCGGACTAGCGGGGGGTCCGGGACCCAGTACTTC	CASSSRTSGGSGTQYF
TRBD2	-	TRBV19	TRBJ2-1	TGTGCCACCACTAAATACCCAGGACTAGCGGAATACAATGAGCAGTTCTTC	CATTKYPGLAEYNEQFF
TRBD1	-	TRBV5-1	TRBJ2-2	TGCGCCAGCAGCTTGGCCATAACGGACAGGGGTACGTCCGGGGAGCTGTTTTTT	CASSLAITDRGTSGELFF
-	-	TRBV6-5	TRBJ2-3	TGTGCCAGCAGAATTTACGGTTCTAGCACAGATACGCAGTATTTT	CASRIYGSSTDTQYF
-	-	TRBV11-2	TRBJ2-5	TGTGCCAGCAGCTTAATAAGGGGCAGGGAGACCCAGTACTTC	CASSLIRGRETQYF
-	-	TRBV27	TRBJ1-2	TGTGCCAGCAGTTTAAAGACAGACTATGGCTACACCTTC	CASSLKTDYGYTF